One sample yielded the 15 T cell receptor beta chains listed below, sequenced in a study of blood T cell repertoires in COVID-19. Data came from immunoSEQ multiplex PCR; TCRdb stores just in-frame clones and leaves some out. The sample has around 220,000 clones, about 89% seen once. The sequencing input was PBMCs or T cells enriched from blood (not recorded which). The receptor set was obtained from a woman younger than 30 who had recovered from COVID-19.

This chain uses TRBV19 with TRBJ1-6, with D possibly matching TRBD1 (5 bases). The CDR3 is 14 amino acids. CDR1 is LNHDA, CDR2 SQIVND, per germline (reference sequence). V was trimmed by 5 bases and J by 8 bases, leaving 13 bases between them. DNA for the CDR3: TGTGCCAGTAGTGCTCAGGGTTACTATTCACCCCTCCACTTT. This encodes CASSAQGYYSPLHF. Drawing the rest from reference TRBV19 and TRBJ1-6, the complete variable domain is DGGITQSPKYLFRKEGQNVTLSCEQNLNHDAMYWYRQDPGQGLRLIYYSQIVNDFQKGDIAEGYSVSREKKESFPLTVTSAQKNPTAFYLCASSAQGYYSPLHFGNGTRLTVT.

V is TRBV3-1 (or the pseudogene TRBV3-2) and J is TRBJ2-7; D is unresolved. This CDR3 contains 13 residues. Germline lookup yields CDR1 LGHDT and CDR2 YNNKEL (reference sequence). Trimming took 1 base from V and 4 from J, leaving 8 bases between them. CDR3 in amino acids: CASSQVAPYEQYF. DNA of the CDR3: TGTGCCAGCAGCCAAGTAGCCCCGTACGAGCAGTACTTC.

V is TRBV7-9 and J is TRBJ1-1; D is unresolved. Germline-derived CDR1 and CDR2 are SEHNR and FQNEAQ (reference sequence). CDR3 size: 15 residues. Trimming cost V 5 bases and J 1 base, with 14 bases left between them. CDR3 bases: TGTGCCAGCAGCCCGCGGAATGACGGGAACACTGAAGCTTTCTTT. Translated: CASSPRNDGNTEAFF.

The CDR3 here is CASSEGGLRTEAFF. The CDR3 nucleotides read TGCGCCAGCAGTGAAGGAGGGCTTAGGACTGAAGCTTTCTTT. This chain links TRBV10-1 with TRBJ1-1; D not certain. CDR1 is WNHNN, CDR2 SYGVQD, per germline (reference sequence). This CDR3 contains 14 residues. Trimming removed 3 bases at V and 5 bases at J, with 13 bases between.

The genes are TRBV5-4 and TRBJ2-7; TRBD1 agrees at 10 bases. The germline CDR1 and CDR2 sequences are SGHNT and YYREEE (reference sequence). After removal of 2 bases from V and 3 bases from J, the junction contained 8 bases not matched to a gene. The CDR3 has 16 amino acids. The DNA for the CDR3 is TGTGCCAGCAGCTTAGGCCCGGGACAGGGGAACTACGAGCAGTACTTC. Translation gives CASSLGPGQGNYEQYF.

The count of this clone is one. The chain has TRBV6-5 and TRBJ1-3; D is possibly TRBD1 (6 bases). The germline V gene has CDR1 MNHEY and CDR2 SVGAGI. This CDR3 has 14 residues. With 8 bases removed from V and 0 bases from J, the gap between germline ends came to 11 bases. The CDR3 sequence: CASLQGISGNTIYF. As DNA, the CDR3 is TGTGCCAGCCTCCAGGGGATCTCTGGAAACACCATATATTTT.

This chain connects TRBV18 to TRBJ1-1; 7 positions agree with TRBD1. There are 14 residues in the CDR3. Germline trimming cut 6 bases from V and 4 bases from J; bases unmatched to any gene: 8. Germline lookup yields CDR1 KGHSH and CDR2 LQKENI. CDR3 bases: TGTGCCAGCTCCTCAGACAGGGTTAGCACTGAAGCTTTCTTT. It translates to CASSSDRVSTEAFF.

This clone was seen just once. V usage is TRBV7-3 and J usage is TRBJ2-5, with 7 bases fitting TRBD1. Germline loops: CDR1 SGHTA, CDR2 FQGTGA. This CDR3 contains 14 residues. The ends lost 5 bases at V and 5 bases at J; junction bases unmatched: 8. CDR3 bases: TGTGCCAGCAGCCAAACCGGGACAGCGGAGACCCAGTACTTC. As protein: CASSQTGTAETQYF.

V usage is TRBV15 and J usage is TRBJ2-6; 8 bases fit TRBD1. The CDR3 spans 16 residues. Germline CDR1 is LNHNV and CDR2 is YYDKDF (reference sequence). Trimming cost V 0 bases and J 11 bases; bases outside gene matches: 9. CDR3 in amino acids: CATSREMTDREYVLTF. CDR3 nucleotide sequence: TGTGCCACCAGCAGAGAAATGACGGACAGGGAATACGTCCTGACTTTC.

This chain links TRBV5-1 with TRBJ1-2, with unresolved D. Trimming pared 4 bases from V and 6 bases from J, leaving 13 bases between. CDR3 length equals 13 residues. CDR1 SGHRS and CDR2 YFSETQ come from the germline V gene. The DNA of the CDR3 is TGCGCCAGCAGCACGGGCGGCGGGGATGGCTACACCTTC. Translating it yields CASSTGGGDGYTF.

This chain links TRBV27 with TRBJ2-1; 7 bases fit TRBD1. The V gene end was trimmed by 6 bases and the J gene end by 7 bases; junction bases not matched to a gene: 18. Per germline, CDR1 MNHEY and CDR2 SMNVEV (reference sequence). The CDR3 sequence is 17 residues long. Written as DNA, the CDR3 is TGTGCCAGCAGACCCCTCTACAGGGGTCACAACTCAAATGAGCAGTTCTTC. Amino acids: CASRPLYRGHNSNEQFF.

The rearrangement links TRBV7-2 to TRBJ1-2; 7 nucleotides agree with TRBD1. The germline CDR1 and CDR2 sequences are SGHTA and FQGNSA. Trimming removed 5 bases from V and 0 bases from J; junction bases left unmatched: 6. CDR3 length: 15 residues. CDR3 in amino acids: CASSPGGQANYGYTF. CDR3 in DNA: TGTGCCAGCAGCCCTGGCGGACAGGCTAACTATGGCTACACCTTC.

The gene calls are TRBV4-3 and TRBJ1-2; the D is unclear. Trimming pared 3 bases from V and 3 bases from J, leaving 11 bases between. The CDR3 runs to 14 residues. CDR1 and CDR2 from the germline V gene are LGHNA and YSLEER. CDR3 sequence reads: CASSQPGNDYGYTF. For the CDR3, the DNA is TGCGCCAGCAGCCAGCCCGGGAACGACTATGGCTACACCTTC.

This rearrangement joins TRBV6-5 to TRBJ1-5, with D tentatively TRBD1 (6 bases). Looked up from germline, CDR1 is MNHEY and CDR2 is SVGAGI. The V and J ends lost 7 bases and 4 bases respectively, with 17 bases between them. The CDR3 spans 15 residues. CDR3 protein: CASKIGQKKNQPQHF. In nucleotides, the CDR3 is TGTGCCAGCAAAATAGGACAGAAGAAGAATCAGCCCCAGCATTTT.

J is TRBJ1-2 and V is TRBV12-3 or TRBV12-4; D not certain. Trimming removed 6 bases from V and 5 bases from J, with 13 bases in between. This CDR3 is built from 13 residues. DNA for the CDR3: TGTGCCAGCAGCCCAGCGGCGGGGTATGGCTACACCTTC. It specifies CASSPAAGYGYTF.